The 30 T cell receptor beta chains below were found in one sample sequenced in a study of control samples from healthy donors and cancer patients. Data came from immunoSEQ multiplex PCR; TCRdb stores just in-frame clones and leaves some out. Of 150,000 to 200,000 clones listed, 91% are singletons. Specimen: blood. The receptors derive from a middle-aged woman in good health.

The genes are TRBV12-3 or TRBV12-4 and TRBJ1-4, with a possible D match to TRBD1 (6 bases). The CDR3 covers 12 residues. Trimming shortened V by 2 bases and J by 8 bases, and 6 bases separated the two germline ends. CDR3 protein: CASSLQGEKLFF. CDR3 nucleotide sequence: TGTGCCAGCAGTTTACAGGGGGAAAAACTGTTTTTT.

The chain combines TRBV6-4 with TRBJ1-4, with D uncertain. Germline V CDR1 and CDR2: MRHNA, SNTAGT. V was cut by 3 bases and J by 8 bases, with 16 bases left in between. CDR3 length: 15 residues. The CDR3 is CASSDYHPIGEKLFF. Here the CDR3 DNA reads TGTGCCAGCAGTGATTATCACCCCATCGGGGAAAAACTGTTTTTT.

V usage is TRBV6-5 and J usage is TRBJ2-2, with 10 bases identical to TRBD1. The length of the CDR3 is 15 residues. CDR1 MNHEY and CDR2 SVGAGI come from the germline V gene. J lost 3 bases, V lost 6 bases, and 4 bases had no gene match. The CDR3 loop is CASSRDRGYTGELFF. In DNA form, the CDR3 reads TGTGCCAGCAGCCGGGACAGGGGCTACACCGGGGAGCTGTTTTTT.

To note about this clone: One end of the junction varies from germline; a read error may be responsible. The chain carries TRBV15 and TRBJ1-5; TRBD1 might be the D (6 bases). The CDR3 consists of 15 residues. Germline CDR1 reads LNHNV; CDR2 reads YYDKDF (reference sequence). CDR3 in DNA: TGTGCCATCAGCAGAGTAAAGGGGGGCAATCAGCCCCAGCATTTT. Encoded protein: CAISRVKGGNQPQHF.

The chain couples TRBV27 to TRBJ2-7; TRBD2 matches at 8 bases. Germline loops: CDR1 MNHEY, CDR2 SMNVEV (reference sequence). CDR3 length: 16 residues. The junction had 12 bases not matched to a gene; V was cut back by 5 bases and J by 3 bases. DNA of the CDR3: TGTGCCAGCAGTCCGACAACGGGGGGGAGTCTCTACGAGCAGTACTTC. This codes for CASSPTTGGSLYEQYF.

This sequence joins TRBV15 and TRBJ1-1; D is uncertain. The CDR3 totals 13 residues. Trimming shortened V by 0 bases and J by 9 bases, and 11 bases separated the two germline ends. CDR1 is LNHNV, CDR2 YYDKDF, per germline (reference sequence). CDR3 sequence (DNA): TGTGCCACCAGCAGAGATGAAGGGAGACAAGCTTTCTTT. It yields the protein CATSRDEGRQAFF.

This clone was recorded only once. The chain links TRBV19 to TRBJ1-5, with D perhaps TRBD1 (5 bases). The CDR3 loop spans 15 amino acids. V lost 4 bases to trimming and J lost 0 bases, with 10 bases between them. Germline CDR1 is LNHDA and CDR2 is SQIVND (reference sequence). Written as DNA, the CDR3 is TGTGCCAGTAGTACACGACAGTATAGCAATCAGCCCCAGCATTTT. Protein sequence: CASSTRQYSNQPQHF.

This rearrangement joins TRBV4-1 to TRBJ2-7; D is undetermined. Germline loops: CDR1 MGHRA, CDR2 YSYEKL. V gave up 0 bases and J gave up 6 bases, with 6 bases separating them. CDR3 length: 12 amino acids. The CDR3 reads CASSQDRREQYF. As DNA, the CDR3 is TGCGCCAGCAGCCAAGATCGCCGCGAGCAGTACTTC.

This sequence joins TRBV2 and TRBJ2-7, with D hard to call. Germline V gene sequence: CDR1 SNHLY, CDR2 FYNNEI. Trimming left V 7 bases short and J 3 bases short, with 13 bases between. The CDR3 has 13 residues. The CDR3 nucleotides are TGTGCCAGCACCCGGACGGAGTACTACGAGCAGTACTTC. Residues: CASTRTEYYEQYF.

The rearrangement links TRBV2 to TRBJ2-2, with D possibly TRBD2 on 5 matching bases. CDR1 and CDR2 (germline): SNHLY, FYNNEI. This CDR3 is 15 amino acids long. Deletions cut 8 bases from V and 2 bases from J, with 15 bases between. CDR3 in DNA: TGTGCCAGCGGAGCGGAATACACTAACACCGGGGAGCTGTTTTTT. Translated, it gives CASGAEYTNTGELFF. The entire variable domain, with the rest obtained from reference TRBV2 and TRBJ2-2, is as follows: EPEVTQTPSHQVTQMGQEVILRCVPISNHLYFYWYRQILGQKVEFLVSFYNNEISEKSEIFDDQFSVERPDGSNFTLKIRSTKLEDSAMYFCASGAEYTNTGELFFGEGSRLTVL.

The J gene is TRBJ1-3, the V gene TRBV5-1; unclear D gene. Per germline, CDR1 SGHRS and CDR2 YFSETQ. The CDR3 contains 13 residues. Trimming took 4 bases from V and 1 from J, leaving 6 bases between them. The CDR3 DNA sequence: TGCGCCAGCAGCGTAGGTTCTGGAAACACCATATATTTT. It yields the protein CASSVGSGNTIYF.

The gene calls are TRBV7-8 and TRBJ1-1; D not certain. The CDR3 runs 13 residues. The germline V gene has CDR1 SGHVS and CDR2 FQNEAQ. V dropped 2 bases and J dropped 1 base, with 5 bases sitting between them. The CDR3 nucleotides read TGTGCCAGCAGCTTAAGCGAGAACACTGAAGCTTTCTTT. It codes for CASSLSENTEAFF.

The CDR3 DNA reads TGTGCCAGCAGTGACTCGTGGGGGGACAGGGTGAATGGCTACACCTTC. Translated, it gives CASSDSWGDRVNGYTF. The chain links TRBV6-4 to TRBJ1-2; 9 positions agree with TRBD1. The CDR3 runs to 16 residues. Germline assignment: CDR1 MRHNA and CDR2 SNTAGT. The V and J ends lost 0 bases and 6 bases, in that order; junction bases with no gene match: 8.

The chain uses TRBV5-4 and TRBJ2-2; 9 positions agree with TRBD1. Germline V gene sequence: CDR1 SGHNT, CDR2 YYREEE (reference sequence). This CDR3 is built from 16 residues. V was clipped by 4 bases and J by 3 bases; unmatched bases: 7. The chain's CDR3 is CASSTRTGVYTGELFF. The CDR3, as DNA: TGTGCCAGCAGCACGAGGACAGGGGTATACACCGGGGAGCTGTTTTTT.

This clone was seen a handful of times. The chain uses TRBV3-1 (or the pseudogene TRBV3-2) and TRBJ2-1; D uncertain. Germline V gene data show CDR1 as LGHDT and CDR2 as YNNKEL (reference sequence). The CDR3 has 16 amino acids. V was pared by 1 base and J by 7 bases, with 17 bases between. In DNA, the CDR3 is TGTGCCAGCAGCCAAGTTTCTTGGGCGGAAGTGAATGAGCAGTTCTTC. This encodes CASSQVSWAEVNEQFF.

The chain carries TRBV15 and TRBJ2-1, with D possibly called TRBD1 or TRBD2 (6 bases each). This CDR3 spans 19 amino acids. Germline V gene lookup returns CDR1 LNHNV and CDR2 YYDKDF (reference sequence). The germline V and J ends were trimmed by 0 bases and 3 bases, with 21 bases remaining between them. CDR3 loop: CATSRDPPVVGGFYNEQFF. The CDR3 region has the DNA TGTGCCACCAGCAGAGATCCCCCCGTCGTCGGGGGCTTCTACAATGAGCAGTTCTTC.

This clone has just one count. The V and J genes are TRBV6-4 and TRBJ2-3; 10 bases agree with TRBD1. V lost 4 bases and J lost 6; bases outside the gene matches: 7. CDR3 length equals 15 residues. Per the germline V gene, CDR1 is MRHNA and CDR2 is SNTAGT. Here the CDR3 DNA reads TGTGCCAGCAGTGCATCGACAGGGGGCAGGGATACGCAGTATTTT. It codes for CASSASTGGRDTQYF.

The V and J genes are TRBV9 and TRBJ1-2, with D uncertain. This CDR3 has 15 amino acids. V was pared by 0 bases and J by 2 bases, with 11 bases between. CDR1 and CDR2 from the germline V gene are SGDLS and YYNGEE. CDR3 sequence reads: CASSVGSGQNYGYTF. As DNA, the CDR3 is TGTGCCAGCAGCGTAGGGTCAGGCCAGAACTATGGCTACACCTTC.

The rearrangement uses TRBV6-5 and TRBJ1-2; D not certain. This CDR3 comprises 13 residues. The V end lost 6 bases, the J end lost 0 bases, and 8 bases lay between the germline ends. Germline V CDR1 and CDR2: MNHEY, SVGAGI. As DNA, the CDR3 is TGTGCCAGCAGACGCGACCCTAACTATGGCTACACCTTC. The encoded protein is CASRRDPNYGYTF.

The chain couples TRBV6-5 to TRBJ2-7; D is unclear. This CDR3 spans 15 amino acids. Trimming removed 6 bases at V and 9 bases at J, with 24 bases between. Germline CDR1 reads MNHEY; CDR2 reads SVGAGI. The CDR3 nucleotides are TGTGCCAGCAGGACCTTTAGGACGGAAAGGAAGGGGCAGTACTTC. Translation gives CASRTFRTERKGQYF.

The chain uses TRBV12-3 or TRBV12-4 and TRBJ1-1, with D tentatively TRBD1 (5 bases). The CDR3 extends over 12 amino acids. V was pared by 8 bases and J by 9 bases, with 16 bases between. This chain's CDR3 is CASANLTGKAFF. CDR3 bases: TGTGCCAGCGCAAATCTTACAGGTAAAGCTTTCTTT.

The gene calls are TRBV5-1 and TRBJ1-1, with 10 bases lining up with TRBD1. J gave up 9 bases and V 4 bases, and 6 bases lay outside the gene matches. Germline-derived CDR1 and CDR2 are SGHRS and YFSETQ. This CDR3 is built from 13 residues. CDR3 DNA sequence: TGCGCCAGCAGCATAGACAGGGGGCGGCAAGCTTTCTTT. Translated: CASSIDRGRQAFF.

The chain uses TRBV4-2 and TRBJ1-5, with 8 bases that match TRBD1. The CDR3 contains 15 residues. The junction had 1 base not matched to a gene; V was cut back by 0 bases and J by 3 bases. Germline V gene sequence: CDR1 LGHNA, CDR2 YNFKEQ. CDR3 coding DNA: TGTGCCAGCAGCCAAGAGACAGGGGACAATCAGCCCCAGCATTTT. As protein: CASSQETGDNQPQHF.

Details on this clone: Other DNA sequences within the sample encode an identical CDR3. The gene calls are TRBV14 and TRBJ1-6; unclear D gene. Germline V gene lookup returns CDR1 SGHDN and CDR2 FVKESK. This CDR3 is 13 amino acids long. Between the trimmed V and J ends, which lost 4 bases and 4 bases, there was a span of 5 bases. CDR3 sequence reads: CASSRGYNSPLHF. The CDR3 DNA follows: TGTGCCAGCAGCCGCGGATATAATTCACCCCTCCACTTT.

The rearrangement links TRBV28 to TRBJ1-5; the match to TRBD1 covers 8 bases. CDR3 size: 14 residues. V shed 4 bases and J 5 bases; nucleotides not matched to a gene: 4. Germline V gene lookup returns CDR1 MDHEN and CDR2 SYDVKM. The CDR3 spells CASSSGGGHQPQHF. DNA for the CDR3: TGTGCCAGCAGTTCAGGGGGCGGACATCAGCCCCAGCATTTT.

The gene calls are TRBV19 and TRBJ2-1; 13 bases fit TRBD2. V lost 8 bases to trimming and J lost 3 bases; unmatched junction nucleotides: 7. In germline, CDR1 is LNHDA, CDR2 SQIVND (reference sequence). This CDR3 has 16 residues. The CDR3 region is CASRGLAGAGYNEQFF. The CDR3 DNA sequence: TGTGCCAGTCGTGGACTAGCGGGGGCTGGCTACAATGAGCAGTTCTTC. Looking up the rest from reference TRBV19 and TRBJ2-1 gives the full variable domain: DGGITQSPKYLFRKEGQNVTLSCEQNLNHDAMYWYRQDPGQGLRLIYYSQIVNDFQKGDIAEGYSVSREKKESFPLTVTSAQKNPTAFYLCASRGLAGAGYNEQFFGPGTRLTVL.

The CDR3 region has the DNA TGTGCCAGCAGCTTAATAGGGGTCACTGAAGCTTTCTTT. Translated: CASSLIGVTEAFF. The chain combines TRBV5-4 with TRBJ1-1, with TRBD1 as a possible D gene (5 bases). V was shortened by 2 bases and J by 4 bases, with 9 bases between the two germline ends. The CDR3 has 13 residues. Germline assignment: CDR1 SGHNT and CDR2 YYREEE (reference sequence).

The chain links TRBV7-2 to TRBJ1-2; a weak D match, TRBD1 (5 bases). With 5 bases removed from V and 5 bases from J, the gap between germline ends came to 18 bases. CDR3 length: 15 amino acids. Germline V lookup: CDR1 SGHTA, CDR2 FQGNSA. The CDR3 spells CASSPTAGTHYGYTF. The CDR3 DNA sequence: TGTGCCAGCAGCCCCACTGCGGGGACGCATTATGGCTACACCTTC.

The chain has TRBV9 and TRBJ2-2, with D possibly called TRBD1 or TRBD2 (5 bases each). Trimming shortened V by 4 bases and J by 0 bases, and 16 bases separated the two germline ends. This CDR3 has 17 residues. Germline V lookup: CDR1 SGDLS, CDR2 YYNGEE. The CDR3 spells CASSIVGVMANTGELFF. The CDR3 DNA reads TGTGCCAGCAGCATTGTGGGGGTAATGGCGAACACCGGGGAGCTGTTTTTT.

The CDR3 is CASSLSEKLFF. CDR3 in DNA: TGTGCCAGCAGCTTAAGTGAAAAACTGTTTTTT. The chain carries TRBV7-9 and TRBJ1-4; D unresolved. This CDR3 has 11 residues. Germline lookup yields CDR1 SEHNR and CDR2 FQNEAQ (reference sequence). Trimming shortened V by 2 bases and J by 7 bases, and 2 bases separated the two germline ends.